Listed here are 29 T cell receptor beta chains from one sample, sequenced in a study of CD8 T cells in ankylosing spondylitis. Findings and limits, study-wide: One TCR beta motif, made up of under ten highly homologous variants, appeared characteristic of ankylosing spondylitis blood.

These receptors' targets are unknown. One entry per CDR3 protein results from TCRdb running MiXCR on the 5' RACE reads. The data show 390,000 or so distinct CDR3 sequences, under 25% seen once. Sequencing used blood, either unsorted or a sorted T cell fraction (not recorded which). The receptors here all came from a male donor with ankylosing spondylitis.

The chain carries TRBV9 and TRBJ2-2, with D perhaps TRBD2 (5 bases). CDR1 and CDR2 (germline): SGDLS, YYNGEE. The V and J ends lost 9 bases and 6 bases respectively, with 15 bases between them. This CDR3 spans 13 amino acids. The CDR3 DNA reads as TGTGCCATAGCGCCCGTAACAGCCGGGGAGCTGTTTTTT. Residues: CAIAPVTAGELFF. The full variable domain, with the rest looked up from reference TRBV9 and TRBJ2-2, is DSGVTQTPKHLITATGQRVTLRCSPRSGDLSVYWYQQSLDQGLQFLIQYYNGEERAKGNILERFSAQQFPDLHSELNLSSLELGDSALYFCAIAPVTAGELFFGEGSRLTVL.

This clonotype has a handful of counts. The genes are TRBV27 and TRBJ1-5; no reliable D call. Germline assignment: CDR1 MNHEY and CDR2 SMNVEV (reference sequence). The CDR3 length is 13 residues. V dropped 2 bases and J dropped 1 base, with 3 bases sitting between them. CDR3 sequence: CASSLISNQPQHF. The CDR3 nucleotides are TGTGCCAGCAGTTTAATAAGCAATCAGCCCCAGCATTTT.

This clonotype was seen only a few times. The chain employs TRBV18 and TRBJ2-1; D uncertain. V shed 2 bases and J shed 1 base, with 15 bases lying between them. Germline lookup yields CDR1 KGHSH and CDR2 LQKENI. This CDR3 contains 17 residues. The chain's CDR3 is CASSPSPPGGSYNEQFF. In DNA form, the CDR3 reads TGTGCCAGCTCACCAAGTCCTCCGGGTGGTTCCTACAATGAGCAGTTCTTC.

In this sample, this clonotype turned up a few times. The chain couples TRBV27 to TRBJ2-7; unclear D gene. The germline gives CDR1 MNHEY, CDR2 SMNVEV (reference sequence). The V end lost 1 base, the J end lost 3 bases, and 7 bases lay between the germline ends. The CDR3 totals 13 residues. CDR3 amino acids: CASSLFWGYEQYF. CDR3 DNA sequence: TGTGCCAGCAGTTTATTTTGGGGCTACGAGCAGTACTTC.

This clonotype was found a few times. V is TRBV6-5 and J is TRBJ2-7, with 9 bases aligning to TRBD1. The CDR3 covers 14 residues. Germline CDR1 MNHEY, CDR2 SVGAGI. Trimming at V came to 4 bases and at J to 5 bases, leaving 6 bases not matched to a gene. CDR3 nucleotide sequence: TGTGCCAGCAGTTTAGGACAGGGGTCCAACGAGCAGTACTTC. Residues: CASSLGQGSNEQYF.

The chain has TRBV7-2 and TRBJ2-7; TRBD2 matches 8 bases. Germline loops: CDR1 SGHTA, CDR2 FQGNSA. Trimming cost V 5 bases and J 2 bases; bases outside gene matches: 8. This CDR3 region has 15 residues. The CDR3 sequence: CASSPPASGPYEQYF. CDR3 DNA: TGTGCCAGCAGCCCACCGGCTAGCGGGCCCTACGAGCAGTACTTC.

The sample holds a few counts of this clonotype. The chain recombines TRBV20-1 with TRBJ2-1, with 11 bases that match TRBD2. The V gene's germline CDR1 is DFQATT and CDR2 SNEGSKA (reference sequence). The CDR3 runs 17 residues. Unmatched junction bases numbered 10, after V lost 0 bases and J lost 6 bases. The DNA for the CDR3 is TGCAGTGCTAGAGACCCCACCGCGGGACTAGCGGCCAATGAGCAGTTCTTC. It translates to CSARDPTAGLAANEQFF.

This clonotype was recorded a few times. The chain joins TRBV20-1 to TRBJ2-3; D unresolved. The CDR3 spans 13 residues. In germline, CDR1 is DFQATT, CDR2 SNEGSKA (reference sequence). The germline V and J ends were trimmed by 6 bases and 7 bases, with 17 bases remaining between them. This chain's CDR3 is CSAPASASHTQYF. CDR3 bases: TGCAGTGCCCCCGCCTCAGCCTCCCATACGCAGTATTTT.

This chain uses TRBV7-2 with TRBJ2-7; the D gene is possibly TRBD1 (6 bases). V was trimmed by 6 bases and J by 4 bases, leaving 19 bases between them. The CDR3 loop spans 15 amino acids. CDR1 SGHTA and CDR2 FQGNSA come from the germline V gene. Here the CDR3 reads CASSIPGALAYEQYF. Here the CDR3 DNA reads TGTGCCAGCAGTATCCCAGGGGCACTCGCTTACGAGCAGTACTTC.

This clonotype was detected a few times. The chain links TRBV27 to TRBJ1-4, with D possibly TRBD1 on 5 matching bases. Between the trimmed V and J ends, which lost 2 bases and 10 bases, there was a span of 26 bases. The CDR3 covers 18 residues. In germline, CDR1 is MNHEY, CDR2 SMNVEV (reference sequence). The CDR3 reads CASSLVPPPAGRGGKLFF. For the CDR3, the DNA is TGTGCCAGCAGTTTAGTTCCCCCCCCGGCAGGGCGAGGCGGAAAACTGTTTTTT.

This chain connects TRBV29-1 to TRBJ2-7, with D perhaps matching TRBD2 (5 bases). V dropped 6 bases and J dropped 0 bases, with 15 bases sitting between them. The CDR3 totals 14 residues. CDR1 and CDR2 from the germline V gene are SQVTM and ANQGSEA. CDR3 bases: TGCAGCGTCGCCCCTTATGGGAGCTCCTACGAGCAGTACTTC. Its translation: CSVAPYGSSYEQYF.

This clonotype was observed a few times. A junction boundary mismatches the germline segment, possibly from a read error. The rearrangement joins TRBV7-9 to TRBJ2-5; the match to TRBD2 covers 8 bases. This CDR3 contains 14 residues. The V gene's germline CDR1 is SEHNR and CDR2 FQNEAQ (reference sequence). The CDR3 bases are TGTGCCAGCAGCTTAGACCTACTAGCGGACCCCTACGTCTTC. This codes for CASSLDLLADPYVF.

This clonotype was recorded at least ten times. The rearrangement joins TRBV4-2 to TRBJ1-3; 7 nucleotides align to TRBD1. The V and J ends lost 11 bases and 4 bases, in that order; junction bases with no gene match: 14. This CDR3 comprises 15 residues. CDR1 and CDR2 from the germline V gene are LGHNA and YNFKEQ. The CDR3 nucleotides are TGTGCCGGGAGTACGGCCCGACAGGGCGGAAACACCATATATTTT. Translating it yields CAGSTARQGGNTIYF.

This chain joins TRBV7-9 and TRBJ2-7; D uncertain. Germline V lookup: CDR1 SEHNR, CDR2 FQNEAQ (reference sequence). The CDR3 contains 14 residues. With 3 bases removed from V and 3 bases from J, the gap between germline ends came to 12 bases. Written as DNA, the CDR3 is TGTGCCAGCAGCTTCGAGACACCCGTCTACGAGCAGTACTTC. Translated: CASSFETPVYEQYF. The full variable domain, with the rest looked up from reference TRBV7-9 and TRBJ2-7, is DTGVSQNPRHKITKRGQNVTFRCDPISEHNRLYWYRQTLGQGPEFLTYFQNEAQLEKSRLLSDRFSAERPKGSFSTLEIQRTEQGDSAMYLCASSFETPVYEQYFGPGTRLTVT.

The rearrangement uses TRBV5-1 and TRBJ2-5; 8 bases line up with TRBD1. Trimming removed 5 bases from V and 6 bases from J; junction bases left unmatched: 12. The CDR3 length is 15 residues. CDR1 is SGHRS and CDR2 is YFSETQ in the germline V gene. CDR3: CASSFLGQGGKTQYF. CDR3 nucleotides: TGCGCCAGCAGTTTTTTAGGACAGGGAGGAAAGACCCAGTACTTC.

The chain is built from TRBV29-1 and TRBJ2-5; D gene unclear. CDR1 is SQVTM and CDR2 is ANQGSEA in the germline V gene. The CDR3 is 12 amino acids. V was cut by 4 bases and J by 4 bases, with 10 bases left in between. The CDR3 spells CSVAFGGETQYF. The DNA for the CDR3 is TGCAGCGTTGCCTTCGGTGGAGAGACCCAGTACTTC.

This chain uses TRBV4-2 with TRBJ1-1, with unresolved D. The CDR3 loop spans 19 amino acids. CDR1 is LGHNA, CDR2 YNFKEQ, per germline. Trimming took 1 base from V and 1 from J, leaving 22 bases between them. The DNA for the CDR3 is TGTGCCAGCAGCCAAGGCTCCAGGCCTTCCAAATTCAAGAACACTGAAGCTTTCTTT. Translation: CASSQGSRPSKFKNTEAFF.

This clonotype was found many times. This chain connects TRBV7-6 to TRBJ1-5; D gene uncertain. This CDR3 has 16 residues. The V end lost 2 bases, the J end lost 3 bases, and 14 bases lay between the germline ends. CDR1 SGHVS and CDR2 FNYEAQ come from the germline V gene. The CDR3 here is CASSLPPKKHNQPQHF. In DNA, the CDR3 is TGTGCCAGCAGCTTACCACCCAAGAAACACAATCAGCCCCAGCATTTT.

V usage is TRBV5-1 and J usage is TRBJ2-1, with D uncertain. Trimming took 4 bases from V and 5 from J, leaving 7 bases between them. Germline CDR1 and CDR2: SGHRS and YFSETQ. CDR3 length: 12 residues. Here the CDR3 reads CASSVLNNEQFF. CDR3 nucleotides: TGCGCCAGCAGCGTTCTAAACAATGAGCAGTTCTTC.

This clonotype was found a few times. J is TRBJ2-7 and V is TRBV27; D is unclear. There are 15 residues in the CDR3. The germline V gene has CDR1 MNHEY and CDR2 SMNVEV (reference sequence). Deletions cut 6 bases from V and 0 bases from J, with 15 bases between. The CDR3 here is CASRSPLTGSYEQYF. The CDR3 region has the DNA TGTGCCAGCAGAAGTCCCTTAACGGGCTCCTACGAGCAGTACTTC.

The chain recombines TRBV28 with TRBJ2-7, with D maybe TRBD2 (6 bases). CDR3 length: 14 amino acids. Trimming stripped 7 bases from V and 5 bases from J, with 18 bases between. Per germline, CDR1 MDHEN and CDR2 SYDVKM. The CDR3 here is CASTEGTLRDEQYF. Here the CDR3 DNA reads TGTGCCAGCACGGAGGGTACCCTGAGGGACGAGCAGTACTTC.

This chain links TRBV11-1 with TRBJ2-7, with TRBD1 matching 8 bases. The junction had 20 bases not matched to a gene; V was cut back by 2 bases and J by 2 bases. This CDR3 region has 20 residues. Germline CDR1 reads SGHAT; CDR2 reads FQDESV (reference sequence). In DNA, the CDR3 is TGTGCCAGCAGCTTATGGACCGGGACAGGACAATTGACCCAAACCTACGAGCAGTACTTC. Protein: CASSLWTGTGQLTQTYEQYF.

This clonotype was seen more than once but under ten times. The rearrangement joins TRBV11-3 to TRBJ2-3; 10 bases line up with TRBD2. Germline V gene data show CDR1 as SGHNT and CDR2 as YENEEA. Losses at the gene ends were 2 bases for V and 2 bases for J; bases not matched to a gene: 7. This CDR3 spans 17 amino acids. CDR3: CASSLRLSGRATDTQYF. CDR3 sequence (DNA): TGTGCCAGCAGCTTAAGGCTCAGCGGGAGGGCCACAGATACGCAGTATTTT.

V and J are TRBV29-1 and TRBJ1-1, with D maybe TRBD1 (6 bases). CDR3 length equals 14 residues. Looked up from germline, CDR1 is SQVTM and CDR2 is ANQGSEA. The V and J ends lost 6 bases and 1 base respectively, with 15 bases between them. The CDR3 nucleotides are TGCAGCGTCGGACGGCAGGGGACGAACACTGAAGCTTTCTTT. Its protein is CSVGRQGTNTEAFF.

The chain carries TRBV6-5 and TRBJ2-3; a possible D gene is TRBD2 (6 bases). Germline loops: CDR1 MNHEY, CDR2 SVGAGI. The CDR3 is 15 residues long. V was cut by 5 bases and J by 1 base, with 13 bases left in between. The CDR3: CASSRLEWGTDTQYF. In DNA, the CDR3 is TGTGCCAGCAGTCGACTAGAGTGGGGCACAGATACGCAGTATTTT.

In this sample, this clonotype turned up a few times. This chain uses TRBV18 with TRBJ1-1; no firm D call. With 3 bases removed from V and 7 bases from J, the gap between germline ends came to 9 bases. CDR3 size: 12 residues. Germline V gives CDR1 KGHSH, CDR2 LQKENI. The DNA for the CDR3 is TGTGCCAGCTCACCGGGAGTCTTTGAAGCTTTCTTT. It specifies CASSPGVFEAFF.

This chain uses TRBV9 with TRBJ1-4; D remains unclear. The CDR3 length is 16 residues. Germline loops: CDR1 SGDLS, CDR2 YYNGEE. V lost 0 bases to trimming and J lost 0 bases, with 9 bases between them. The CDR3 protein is CASSVGVRATNEKLFF. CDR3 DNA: TGTGCCAGCAGCGTAGGTGTCCGGGCAACTAATGAAAAACTGTTTTTT.

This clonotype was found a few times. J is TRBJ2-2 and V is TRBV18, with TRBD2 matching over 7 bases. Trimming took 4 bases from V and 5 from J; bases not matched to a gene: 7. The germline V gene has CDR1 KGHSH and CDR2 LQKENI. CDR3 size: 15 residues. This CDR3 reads CASSLPGLPTGELFF. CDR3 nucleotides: TGTGCCAGCTCACTACCGGGACTACCGACCGGGGAGCTGTTTTTT. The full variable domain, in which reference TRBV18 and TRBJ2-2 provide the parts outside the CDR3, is NAGVMQNPRHLVRRRGQEARLRCSPMKGHSHVYWYRQLPEEGLKFMVYLQKENIIDESGMPKERFSAEFPKEGPSILRIQQVVRGDSAAYFCASSLPGLPTGELFFGEGSRLTVL.

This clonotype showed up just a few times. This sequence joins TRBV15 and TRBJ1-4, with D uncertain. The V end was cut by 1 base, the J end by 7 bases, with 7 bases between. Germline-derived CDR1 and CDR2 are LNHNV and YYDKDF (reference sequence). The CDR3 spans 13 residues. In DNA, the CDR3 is TGTGCCACCAGCAGAGGTCAGATTGAAAAACTGTTTTTT. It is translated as CATSRGQIEKLFF.